This T cell receptor beta chain came from a study of blood T cell repertoires in COVID-19. At the level of the study: The study drew acute and convalescent COVID-19 samples from the United States, Italy and Spain.

The CDR3 covers 18 residues. CDR1 SGHRS and CDR2 YFSETQ come from the germline V gene. Trimming at V came to 0 bases and at J to 2 bases, leaving 9 bases not matched to a gene. Cohorts were based on clinical histories the participants reported. Original processing methods: It was from reference gene primer amplification that nucleated cell counts were estimated. TCRdb keeps only in-frame clones here, not all; method: immunoSEQ multiplex PCR. D and trimming come from the DNA, and the V and J calls and clone size come from that table. The sample lists some 490,000 clones; about nine tenths were seen once.

The chain uses TRBV5-1 and TRBJ2-3; 10 bases agree with TRBD2. Sequenced material: PBMCs or T cells enriched from blood (not recorded which). This TCR was recovered from a woman in her sixties or seventies who had recovered from COVID-19. CDR3 sequence: CASSLEGASGGYTDTQYF. For the CDR3, the DNA is TGCGCCAGCAGCTTGGAAGGGGCTAGCGGGGGCTACACAGATACGCAGTATTTT.